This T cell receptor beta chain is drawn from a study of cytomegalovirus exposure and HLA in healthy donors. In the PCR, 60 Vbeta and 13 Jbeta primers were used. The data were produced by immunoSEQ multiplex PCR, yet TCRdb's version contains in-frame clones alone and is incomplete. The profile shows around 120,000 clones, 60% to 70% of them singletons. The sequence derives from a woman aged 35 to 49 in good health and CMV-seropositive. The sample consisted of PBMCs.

The DNA of the CDR3 is TGCGCCAGCAGCCAGGTACTAGCGGGAGGGCGGTATGAGCAGTTCTTC. As protein: CASSQVLAGGRYEQFF. The gene calls are TRBV4-3 and TRBJ2-1; 13 bases match TRBD2. Per the germline V gene, CDR1 is LGHNA and CDR2 is YSLEER. V gave up 3 bases and J gave up 8 bases; unmatched junction bases: 7. The CDR3 runs 16 residues.